The T cell receptor beta chain described here comes from a study of CD8 T cells in ankylosing spondylitis. Overall study findings and caveats: Several of the motif variants were reported before in synovial fluid and blood from reactive arthritis. CD8+ disease-linked clones were present at relatively low frequencies in blood.

Regarding this clonotype: Antigen specificity is unknown.

Quantitative barcoded 5'-RACE was used to prepare TCR beta libraries. TCRdb used MiXCR to reprocess the 5' RACE reads, holding one entry per CDR3 protein. Here the sample spans approximately 140,000 distinct CDR3 sequences, around two fifths being singletons. The CDR3 length is 15 residues. With V trimmed by 4 bases and J by 8 bases, 10 bases remained unmatched. The material sequenced was synovial fluid, either unsorted or a sorted T cell fraction (not recorded which). The TCR originated in a male donor with ankylosing spondylitis. The V and J genes are TRBV12-3 or TRBV12-4 and TRBJ2-1, with TRBD2 matching 8 bases. The CDR3 region has the DNA TGTGCCAGCAGTTGGAGCGGGAGTGGAGGCGATGAGCAGTTCTTC. Translated: CASSWSGSGGDEQFF.